The source of this T cell receptor beta chain is a study of response to subunit inactivated influenza vaccine. Study results and caveats: The authors proposed limited new T cell recruitment per seasonal influenza vaccination.

Using its own MiXCR run on the RT-PCR reads, TCRdb lists one record per CDR3 protein. This table holds hundreds of thousands of distinct CDR3 sequences, approximately 7.6% found once. In regard to this clonotype: The antigen is unknown.

V lost 4 bases to trimming and J lost 4 bases, with 13 bases between them. There are 14 residues in the CDR3. From germline, CDR1 is SGHTA and CDR2 FQGNSA. This specimen was PBMCs from blood, taken around 2 years after vaccination. This TCR derives from a man in his fifties or sixties who received an inactivated influenza vaccine. The rearrangement uses TRBV7-2 and TRBJ1-2, with a tentative D call TRBD1 (6 bases). CDR3 loop: CASSSYRVTYGYTF. The CDR3 DNA sequence: TGTGCCAGCAGCTCTTACAGGGTTACCTATGGCTACACCTTC. The full variable domain, completed using reference TRBV7-2 and TRBJ1-2, is GAGVSQSPSNKVTEKGKDVELRCDPISGHTALYWYRQSLGQGLEFLIYFQGNSAPDKSGLPSDRFSAERTGGSVSTLTIQRTQQEDSAVYLCASSSYRVTYGYTFGSGTRLTVV.